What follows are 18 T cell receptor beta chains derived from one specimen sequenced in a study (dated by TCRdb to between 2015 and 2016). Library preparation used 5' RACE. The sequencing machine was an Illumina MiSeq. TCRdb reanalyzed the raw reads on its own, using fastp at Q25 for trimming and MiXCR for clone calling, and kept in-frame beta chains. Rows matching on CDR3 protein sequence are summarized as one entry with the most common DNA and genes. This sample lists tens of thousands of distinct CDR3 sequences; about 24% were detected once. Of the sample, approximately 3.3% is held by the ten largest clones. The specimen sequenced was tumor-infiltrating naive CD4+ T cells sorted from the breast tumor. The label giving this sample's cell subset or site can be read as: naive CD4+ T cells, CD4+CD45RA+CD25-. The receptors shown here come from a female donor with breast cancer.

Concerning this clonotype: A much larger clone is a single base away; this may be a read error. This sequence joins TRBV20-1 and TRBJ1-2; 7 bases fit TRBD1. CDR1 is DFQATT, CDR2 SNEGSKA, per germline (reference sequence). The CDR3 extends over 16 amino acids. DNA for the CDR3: TGCCGTGCTACCCGACAGGGCCAAACCACTCAAGGTGGCTACACCTTC. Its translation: CRATRQGQTTQGGYTF.

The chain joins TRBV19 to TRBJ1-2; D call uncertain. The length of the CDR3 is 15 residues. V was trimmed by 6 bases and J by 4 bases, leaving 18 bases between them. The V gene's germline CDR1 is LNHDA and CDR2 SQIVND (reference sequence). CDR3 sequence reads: CASRVREGRGYGYTF. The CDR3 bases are TGTGCCAGTAGAGTAAGGGAGGGAAGAGGCTATGGCTACACCTTC.

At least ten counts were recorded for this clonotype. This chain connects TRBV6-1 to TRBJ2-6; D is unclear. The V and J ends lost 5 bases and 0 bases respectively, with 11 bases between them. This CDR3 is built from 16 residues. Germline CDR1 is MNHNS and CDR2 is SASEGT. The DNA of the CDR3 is TGTGCCAGCAGTCAGACATCAGCCTCTGGGGCCAACGTCCTGACTTTC. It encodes CASSQTSASGANVLTF.

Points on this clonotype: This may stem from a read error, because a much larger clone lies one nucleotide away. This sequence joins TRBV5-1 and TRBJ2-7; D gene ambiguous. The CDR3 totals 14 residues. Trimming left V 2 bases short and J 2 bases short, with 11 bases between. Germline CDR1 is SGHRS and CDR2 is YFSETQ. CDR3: CASSFSSDPYEQYF. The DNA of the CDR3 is TGCGCCAGCAGCTTCTCCTCCGACCCCTACGAGCAGTACTTC.

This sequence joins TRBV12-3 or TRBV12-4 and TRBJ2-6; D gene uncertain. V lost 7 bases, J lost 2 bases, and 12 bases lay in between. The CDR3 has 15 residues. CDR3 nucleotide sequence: TGTGCCAGCACAATCGAACGGACTGGGGCCAACGTCCTGACTTTC. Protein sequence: CASTIERTGANVLTF.

The CDR3 sequence is CASGLDLAQPQHF. The CDR3 region has the DNA TGTGCTAGTGGTTTGGACCTGGCTCAGCCCCAGCATTTT. V is TRBV12-5 and J is TRBJ1-5; D ambiguous. Germline V CDR1 and CDR2: LGHNT, FRNRAP. The V and J ends lost 1 base and 6 bases respectively, with 7 bases between them. The CDR3 sequence is 13 residues long.

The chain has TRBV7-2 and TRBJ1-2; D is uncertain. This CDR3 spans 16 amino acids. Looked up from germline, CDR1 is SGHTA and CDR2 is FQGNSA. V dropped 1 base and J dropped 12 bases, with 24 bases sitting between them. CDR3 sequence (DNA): TGTGCCAGCAGCTTAGGAGGAGATATGGTACTTGGAGGCAACACCTTC. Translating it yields CASSLGGDMVLGGNTF.

The CDR3 DNA reads as TGTGCCAGCAGCCCATCCGACGGGATTAACTATGGCTACACCTTC. As protein: CASSPSDGINYGYTF. The rearrangement joins TRBV4-2 to TRBJ1-2; D is uncertain. There are 15 residues in the CDR3. The V gene's germline CDR1 is LGHNA and CDR2 YNFKEQ. V lost 4 bases and J lost 1, with 13 bases in between.

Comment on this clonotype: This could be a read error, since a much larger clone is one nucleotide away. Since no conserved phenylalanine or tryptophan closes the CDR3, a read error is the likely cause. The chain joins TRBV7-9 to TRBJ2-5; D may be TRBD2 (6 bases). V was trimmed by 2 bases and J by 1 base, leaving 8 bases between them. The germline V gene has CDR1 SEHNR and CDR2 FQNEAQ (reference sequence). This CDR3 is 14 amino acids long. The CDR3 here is CASSLRGLQETQYV. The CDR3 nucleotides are TGTGCCAGCAGCTTAAGGGGACTCCAAGAGACCCAGTACGTC.

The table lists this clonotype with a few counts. CDR3 loop: CASSFGTGELFF. DNA of the CDR3: TGCGCCAGCAGCTTCGGAACCGGGGAGCTGTTTTTT. This chain uses TRBV5-1 with TRBJ2-2; D unresolved. The V gene's germline CDR1 is SGHRS and CDR2 YFSETQ. Trimming pared 2 bases from V and 5 bases from J, leaving 4 bases between. The CDR3 is made up of 12 amino acids.

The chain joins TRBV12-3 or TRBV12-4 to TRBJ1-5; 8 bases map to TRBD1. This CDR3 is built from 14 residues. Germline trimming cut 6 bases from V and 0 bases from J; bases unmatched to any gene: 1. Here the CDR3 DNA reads TGTGCCAGCAGACAGGGGGTTAGCAATCAGCCCCAGCATTTT. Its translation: CASRQGVSNQPQHF.

This CDR3 reads CSAETGLAGSDTQYF. The CDR3, as DNA: TGCAGTGCTGAAACCGGACTAGCGGGATCAGATACGCAGTATTTT. This sequence joins TRBV20-1 and TRBJ2-3, with 12 bases matching TRBD2. Trimming cost V 5 bases and J 4 bases; bases outside gene matches: 7. The CDR3 loop spans 15 amino acids. CDR1 is DFQATT and CDR2 is SNEGSKA in the germline V gene (reference sequence).

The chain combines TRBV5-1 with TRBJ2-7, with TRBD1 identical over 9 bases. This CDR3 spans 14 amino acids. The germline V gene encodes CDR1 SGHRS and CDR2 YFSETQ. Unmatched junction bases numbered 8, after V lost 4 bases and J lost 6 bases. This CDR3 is CASSLGQGFLEQYF. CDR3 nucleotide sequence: TGCGCCAGCAGCCTAGGACAGGGGTTTCTCGAGCAGTACTTC.

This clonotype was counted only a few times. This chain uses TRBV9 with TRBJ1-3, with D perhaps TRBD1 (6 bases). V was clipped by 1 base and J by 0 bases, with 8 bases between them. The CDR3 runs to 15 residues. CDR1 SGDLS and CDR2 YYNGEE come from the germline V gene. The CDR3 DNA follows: TGTGCCAGCAGCGTACAGGGGACCTCTGGAAACACCATATATTTT. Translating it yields CASSVQGTSGNTIYF.

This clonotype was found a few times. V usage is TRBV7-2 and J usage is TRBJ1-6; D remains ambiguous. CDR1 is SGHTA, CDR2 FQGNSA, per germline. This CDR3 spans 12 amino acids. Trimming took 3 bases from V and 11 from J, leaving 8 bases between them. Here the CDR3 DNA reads TGTGCCAGCAGCTTCGGCAGCCCACCCCTCCACTTT. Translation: CASSFGSPPLHF.

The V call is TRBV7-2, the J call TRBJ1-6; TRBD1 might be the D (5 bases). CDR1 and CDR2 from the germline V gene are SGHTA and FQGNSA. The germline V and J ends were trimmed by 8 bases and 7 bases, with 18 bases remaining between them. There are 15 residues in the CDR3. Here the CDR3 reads CASLRGEVANSPLHF. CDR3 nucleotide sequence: TGTGCCAGCCTACGGGGGGAGGTAGCGAATTCACCCCTCCACTTT.

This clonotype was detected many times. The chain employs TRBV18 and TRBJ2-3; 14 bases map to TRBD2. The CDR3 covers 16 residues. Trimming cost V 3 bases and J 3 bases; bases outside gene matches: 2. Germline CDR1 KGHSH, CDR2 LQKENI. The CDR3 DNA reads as TGTGCCAGCTCACCGACTAGCGGGAGGGCAACAGATACGCAGTATTTT. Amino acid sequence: CASSPTSGRATDTQYF.

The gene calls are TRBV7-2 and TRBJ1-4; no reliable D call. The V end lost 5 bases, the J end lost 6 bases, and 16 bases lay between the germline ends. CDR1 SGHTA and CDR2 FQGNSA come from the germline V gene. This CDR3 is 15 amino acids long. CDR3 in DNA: TGTGCCAGCAGCCGACTCGGGGAGAAGGATGAAAAACTGTTTTTT. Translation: CASSRLGEKDEKLFF.